The TCR beta chain under discussion was sequenced for a study of beta chain features in type 1 diabetes. Expressed TCRB transcripts were sequenced because the isolated RNA had all been reverse transcribed beforehand. Data came from immunoSEQ multiplex PCR; TCRdb stores just in-frame clones and leaves some out. Here the sample spans 130,000 to 150,000 clones, 6% to 7.5% being singletons. Concerning this clone itself: Its antigen is not identified.

The J segment lost 1 base and the V segment lost 3 bases, leaving 10 bases of the junction unmatched. The CDR3 spans 18 residues. CDR1 and CDR2 (germline): LNHDA, SQIVND (reference sequence). Overall study findings and caveats: Compared to healthy donors, patients appeared to have naive, central memory and Treg TCRB repertoires that were more alike.

The sample was central memory CD4+ T cells from blood. The J gene is TRBJ2-5, the V gene TRBV19; 11 nucleotides line up with TRBD2. This TCR was sampled from a woman in her 30s in good health. Here the CDR3 DNA reads TGTGCCAGTAGTATTAAAGGCGGGACTAGCGGAGGCCAAGAGACCCAGTACTTC. Residues: CASSIKGGTSGGQETQYF.